The 31 T cell receptor beta chains below come from one sample, sequenced in a study of cytomegalovirus exposure and HLA in healthy donors. PCR involved 60 Vbeta and 13 Jbeta primers. Data came from immunoSEQ multiplex PCR; TCRdb stores just in-frame clones and leaves some out. The sample includes 250,000 to 350,000 clones, around 80% of them seen just once. The sequenced sample was PBMCs. The receptors were gathered from a girl aged 2 to 9 in good health and CMV-seronegative.

The genes are TRBV6-6 and TRBJ2-2; 7 nucleotides agree with TRBD1. This CDR3 has 14 amino acids. The V and J ends lost 5 bases and 4 bases, in that order; junction bases with no gene match: 4. Germline V gene lookup returns CDR1 MNHNY and CDR2 SVGAGI (reference sequence). The CDR3 region has the DNA TGTGCCAGCAGTATAAGACAGGGCACCGGGGAGCTGTTTTTT. Its protein product is CASSIRQGTGELFF.

The chain has TRBV5-1 and TRBJ2-3; weak D call: TRBD2 (5 bases). The length of the CDR3 is 13 residues. V lost 4 bases to trimming and J lost 4 bases, with 10 bases between them. Germline V CDR1 and CDR2: SGHRS, YFSETQ. CDR3 DNA sequence: TGCGCCAGCAGCGTCCGACTACCAGATACGCAGTATTTT. It specifies CASSVRLPDTQYF.

A single count supports this clone. The chain joins TRBV29-1 to TRBJ1-3; tentatively, D is TRBD1 (5 bases). The V gene's germline CDR1 is SQVTM and CDR2 ANQGSEA. Trimming took off 3 bases at V and 6 bases at J, with 9 bases between the two ends. The CDR3 loop spans 12 amino acids. The CDR3 sequence is CSVDGDLNTIYF. Here the CDR3 DNA reads TGCAGCGTTGATGGGGACTTAAACACCATATATTTT.

The J gene is TRBJ2-1, the V gene TRBV6-1, with 8 bases fitting TRBD2. The CDR3 length is 15 residues. Trimming at V came to 2 bases and at J to 4 bases, leaving 4 bases not matched to a gene. CDR1 MNHNS and CDR2 SASEGT come from the germline V gene. The CDR3 DNA follows: TGTGCCAGCAGTGAATCACTAGCGGTGTACAATGAGCAGTTCTTC. This translates into CASSESLAVYNEQFF.

The gene calls are TRBV4-2 and TRBJ2-3; 12 bases line up with TRBD1. The CDR3 spans 18 residues. The V gene end was trimmed by 0 bases and the J gene end by 4 bases; junction bases not matched to a gene: 8. Germline values: CDR1 LGHNA, CDR2 YNFKEQ. The CDR3 loop is CASSQDSGGTGGPDTQYF. CDR3 bases: TGTGCCAGCAGCCAAGATTCCGGGGGGACAGGGGGCCCAGATACGCAGTATTTT.

This clone was detected a few times. This chain connects TRBV28 to TRBJ2-7; TRBD1 agrees at 9 bases. The V and J ends lost 5 bases and 2 bases, in that order; junction bases with no gene match: 7. The CDR3 sequence is 15 residues long. CDR1 is MDHEN and CDR2 is SYDVKM in the germline V gene. Written as DNA, the CDR3 is TGTGCCAGCAGTCCATCCGGGACAGGGACCTACGAGCAGTACTTC. Translating gives CASSPSGTGTYEQYF.

This clone has more than one count but fewer than ten. The V gene is TRBV19, the J gene TRBJ2-1, with a tentative D call TRBD1 (5 bases). V dropped 5 bases and J dropped 7 bases, with 12 bases sitting between them. The length of the CDR3 is 13 residues. Germline V gives CDR1 LNHDA, CDR2 SQIVND (reference sequence). In DNA form, the CDR3 reads TGTGCCAGTAGTTCCGACAGTTCTAATGAGCAGTTCTTC. Its translation is CASSSDSSNEQFF.

Concerning this clone itself: One end of the junction does not line up with germline, which may come from a read error. This chain connects TRBV28 to TRBJ1-2, with D possibly being TRBD1 (5 bases). CDR3 length: 14 residues. Per the germline V gene, CDR1 is MDHEN and CDR2 is SYDVKM. CDR3 region: CASRNRRSNHGYTF. CDR3 DNA: TGTGCCAGCAGAAACAGGCGCTCTAACCATGGCTACACCTTC.

This clone was seen only once. The V call is TRBV5-6, the J call TRBJ1-2; D perhaps matches TRBD1 (5 bases). This CDR3 is 13 amino acids long. CDR1 SGHDT and CDR2 YYEEEE come from the germline V gene. V lost 0 bases and J 8 bases, leaving 11 bases between the germline ends. The CDR3 region has the DNA TGTGCCAGCAGCTTGGGGCAGGGTGGAGGCTACACCTTC. This sequence encodes CASSLGQGGGYTF.

The chain uses TRBV7-7 and TRBJ2-5; 9 bases are shared with TRBD2. The junction had 12 bases not matched to a gene; V was cut back by 5 bases and J by 2 bases. Germline V gene lookup returns CDR1 SSHAT and CDR2 FNYEAQ (reference sequence). There are 17 residues in the CDR3. DNA of the CDR3: TGTGCCAGCAGCCCGAGGCTAGCGGGATACCGGCAAGAGACCCAGTACTTC. Translation gives CASSPRLAGYRQETQYF.

The chain uses TRBV11-2 and TRBJ2-7, with D possibly matching TRBD1 (6 bases). The CDR3 contains 15 residues. Deletions cut 6 bases from V and 5 bases from J, with 20 bases between. The V gene's germline CDR1 is SGHAT and CDR2 FQNNGV. The CDR3 is CASSPATGSRNEQYF. CDR3 coding DNA: TGTGCCAGCAGTCCTGCCACAGGGAGCAGGAACGAGCAGTACTTC.

This chain connects TRBV10-3 to TRBJ1-2; TRBD1 might be the D (6 bases). Germline loops: CDR1 ENHRY, CDR2 SYGVKD. V was pared by 2 bases and J by 2 bases, with 12 bases between. The CDR3 consists of 15 residues. CDR3 sequence reads: CAISEPGHTNYGYTF. The CDR3 DNA reads as TGTGCCATCAGTGAGCCGGGACACACCAACTATGGCTACACCTTC.

The chain uses TRBV28 and TRBJ1-2; a possible D gene is TRBD1 (6 bases). The CDR3 sequence is 12 residues long. In germline, CDR1 is MDHEN, CDR2 SYDVKM. Trimming left V 6 bases short and J 8 bases short, with 13 bases between. CDR3: CASRTGFGGYTF. The CDR3 nucleotides are TGTGCCAGCAGAACAGGGTTCGGCGGCTACACCTTC.

In its sample, this clone was seen a few times. The chain links TRBV29-1 to TRBJ2-3; weak D call: TRBD1 (7 bases). The V gene lost 7 bases and the J gene lost 2 bases, with 16 bases spanning the gap. Germline-derived CDR1 and CDR2 are SQVTM and ANQGSEA. The length of the CDR3 is 14 residues. This CDR3 reads CSAGGGRFTDTQYF. DNA of the CDR3: TGCAGCGCCGGAGGGGGCAGATTCACAGATACGCAGTATTTT.

The chain carries TRBV2 and TRBJ2-5; TRBD2 aligns across 7 bases. Matching the DNA end better, TRBJ2-7 makes the J call doubtful. CDR3 length: 15 amino acids. Germline V gene data show CDR1 as SNHLY and CDR2 as FYNNEI. The CDR3 DNA reads as TGTGCCAGCTCTCCTCCGGCTAGCGGAACCTACGAGCAGTACTTC. Its translation: CASSPPASGTYEQYF.

The chain has TRBV5-1 and TRBJ2-1, with D unresolved. The V end was cut by 0 bases, the J end by 3 bases, with 13 bases between. Per germline, CDR1 SGHRS and CDR2 YFSETQ. This CDR3 region has 16 residues. CDR3 loop: CASSLAGGRFYNEQFF. The CDR3 bases are TGCGCCAGCAGCTTGGCAGGTGGCCGGTTCTACAATGAGCAGTTCTTC.

The chain is built from TRBV4-1 and TRBJ2-1; 7 nucleotides match TRBD2. CDR1 MGHRA and CDR2 YSYEKL come from the germline V gene. Trimming at V came to 0 bases and at J to 7 bases, leaving 9 bases not matched to a gene. There are 16 residues in the CDR3. CDR3 sequence reads: CASSQDAREIVNEQFF. DNA for the CDR3: TGCGCCAGCAGCCAAGATGCGCGGGAGATTGTGAATGAGCAGTTCTTC.

This clone came up once. The CDR3 region is CASSLGLTGNQPQHF. The DNA for the CDR3 is TGTGCCAGCAGCTTGGGATTGACAGGGAATCAGCCCCAGCATTTT. The rearrangement uses TRBV5-8 and TRBJ1-5; 7 bases match TRBD1. Germline values: CDR1 SGHTS, CDR2 YDEGEE. The junction had 4 bases not matched to a gene; V was cut back by 0 bases and J by 4 bases. The CDR3 is 15 amino acids.

The chain recombines TRBV27 with TRBJ1-6; 7 bases line up with TRBD1. Germline V CDR1 and CDR2: MNHEY, SMNVEV (reference sequence). The ends lost 4 bases at V and 7 bases at J; junction bases unmatched: 4. This CDR3 contains 14 residues. CDR3 residues: CASSSGTANSPLHF. For the CDR3, the DNA is TGTGCCAGCAGTTCCGGGACAGCAAATTCACCCCTCCACTTT.

To note about this clone: The DNA is omitted, as the CDR3 cannot be located on it reliably, and the CDR3 follows TCRdb's listing. The chain combines TRBV18 with TRBJ1-2. From germline, CDR1 is KGHSH and CDR2 LQKENI. The CDR3 length equals 12 residues, ends included. CDR3: CASHEAGYGCTF.

The chain employs TRBV7-9 and TRBJ1-6; TRBD1 is a possible D gene (5 bases). Germline-derived CDR1 and CDR2 are SEHNR and FQNEAQ (reference sequence). Trimming removed 8 bases at V and 7 bases at J, with 15 bases between. This CDR3 comprises 14 residues. The CDR3 nucleotides read TGTGCCAGCCAGCCGGGACTCAGGAATTCACCCCTCCACTTT. It translates to CASQPGLRNSPLHF. The variable domain in full, with the rest retrieved from reference TRBV7-9 and TRBJ1-6, is DTGVSQNPRHKITKRGQNVTFRCDPISEHNRLYWYRQTLGQGPEFLTYFQNEAQLEKSRLLSDRFSAERPKGSFSTLEIQRTEQGDSAMYLCASQPGLRNSPLHFGNGTRLTVT.

The V call is TRBV19, the J call TRBJ1-2; 7 nucleotides align to TRBD1. V gave up 2 bases and J gave up 6 bases; unmatched junction bases: 6. The CDR3 runs to 14 residues. From germline, CDR1 is LNHDA and CDR2 SQIVND (reference sequence). CDR3: CASSIMTGSHGYTF. The CDR3 region has the DNA TGTGCCAGTAGTATAATGACAGGGTCCCATGGCTACACCTTC. Using reference TRBV19 and TRBJ1-2 for the parts outside the CDR3, the full variable domain is DGGITQSPKYLFRKEGQNVTLSCEQNLNHDAMYWYRQDPGQGLRLIYYSQIVNDFQKGDIAEGYSVSREKKESFPLTVTSAQKNPTAFYLCASSIMTGSHGYTFGSGTRLTVV.

The chain employs TRBV10-3 and TRBJ2-5; D might be TRBD2 (6 bases). The CDR3 has 14 amino acids. The germline gives CDR1 ENHRY, CDR2 SYGVKD. Trimming shortened V by 1 base and J by 3 bases, and 9 bases separated the two germline ends. CDR3 in amino acids: CAISEFGGEETQYF. The CDR3 region has the DNA TGTGCCATCAGTGAGTTTGGAGGGGAAGAGACCCAGTACTTC.

The V call is TRBV6-1, the J call TRBJ1-4, with 11 bases that match TRBD1. V trimming: 6 bases; J trimming: 10 bases; junction bases outside the gene matches: 4. CDR3 length equals 13 residues. Germline CDR1 and CDR2: MNHNS and SASEGT. The CDR3 DNA reads as TGTGCCAGCAGGGGACAGGGGGTGGCAAAACTGTTTTTT. Translation: CASRGQGVAKLFF.

This chain connects TRBV2 to TRBJ1-5; weak D call: TRBD1 (6 bases). This CDR3 is built from 14 residues. The germline V gene encodes CDR1 SNHLY and CDR2 FYNNEI. Trimming stripped 2 bases from V and 1 base from J, with 6 bases between. CDR3 sequence: CASSEQGSNQPQHF. The CDR3 bases are TGTGCCAGCAGTGAACAGGGGAGCAATCAGCCCCAGCATTTT.

The chain employs TRBV30 and TRBJ2-7, with a weak D call TRBD2 (5 bases). Per the germline V gene, CDR1 is GTSNPN and CDR2 is SVGIG (reference sequence). The CDR3 runs to 15 residues. With 4 bases removed from V and 6 bases from J, the gap between germline ends came to 22 bases. CDR3 DNA: TGTGCCTGGAATATACGCAGGACTCCTCCCTCCGAGCAGTACTTC. As protein: CAWNIRRTPPSEQYF.

The V gene is TRBV5-4, the J gene TRBJ2-1, with D perhaps matching TRBD1 (5 bases). V shed 0 bases and J shed 0 bases, with 7 bases lying between them. CDR3 size: 15 residues. Germline CDR1 SGHNT, CDR2 YYREEE (reference sequence). The CDR3 DNA reads as TGTGCCAGCAGCTTGGGTGGGGCCTCCTACAATGAGCAGTTCTTC. Translated: CASSLGGASYNEQFF.

This chain links TRBV18 with TRBJ1-2; TRBD1 matches 9 bases. Germline V gene data show CDR1 as KGHSH and CDR2 as LQKENI. CDR3 length: 15 amino acids. V shed 4 bases, J shed 1 base, and the junction held 4 bases outside the gene matches. The chain's CDR3 is CASSLGQGNNYGYTF. DNA of the CDR3: TGTGCCAGCTCACTGGGACAGGGAAATAACTATGGCTACACCTTC.

The chain links TRBV27 to TRBJ2-1; 9 positions match TRBD2. V trimming: 2 bases; J trimming: 8 bases; junction bases outside the gene matches: 19. Germline values: CDR1 MNHEY, CDR2 SMNVEV (reference sequence). The CDR3 contains 19 residues. The CDR3 coding sequence is TGTGCCAGCAGTTTAAGCTCAGGGGGACGGCGGGAGGGTAGGGATGAGCAGTTCTTC. This sequence encodes CASSLSSGGRREGRDEQFF.

This chain joins TRBV5-1 and TRBJ2-1, with TRBD1 matching 9 bases. This CDR3 contains 20 residues. Germline CDR1 is SGHRS and CDR2 is YFSETQ. The junction had 17 bases not matched to a gene; V was cut back by 2 bases and J by 2 bases. Here the CDR3 reads CASSFPAHNLQGAAYNEQFF. The CDR3 DNA follows: TGCGCCAGCAGCTTCCCCGCACACAATTTACAGGGGGCGGCCTACAATGAGCAGTTCTTC.

The chain employs TRBV10-3 and TRBJ2-3, with 7 positions matching TRBD1. The trim removed 8 bases at V and 0 bases at J, leaving 5 bases unmatched. The germline V gene has CDR1 ENHRY and CDR2 SYGVKD. The CDR3 runs to 14 residues. CDR3 coding DNA: TGTGCCATCGGGACAGAAACTAGCACAGATACGCAGTATTTT. Translation gives CAIGTETSTDTQYF.